This TCR beta chain is drawn from a study of CD8 T cells in Susac syndrome. Reverse transcription of about 0.5 to 1 ug RNA used random hexamers. A single record per CDR3 protein comes from TCRdb applying MiXCR to the immunoSEQ multiplex PCR reads. The sample lists over 100,000 distinct CDR3 sequences, 80% to 95% occurring once. Germline V CDR1 and CDR2: DFQATT, SNEGSKA (reference sequence). There are 15 residues in the CDR3. The ends lost 1 base at V and 7 bases at J; junction bases unmatched: 9. The gene calls are TRBV20-1 and TRBJ2-1, with 8 bases matching TRBD1. The specimen was CD4+ T cells from PBMCs. This TCR was recovered from a human donor in good health. CDR3 region: CSARGQGSPNNEQFF. CDR3 bases: TGCAGTGCTAGAGGACAGGGGTCCCCGAATAATGAGCAGTTCTTC.